Sequencing of this T cell receptor (beta chain) was carried out in a study of T cells in localized non-small cell lung cancer. Whole-study findings and limits: Paired adjacent lung recovered a median approximately 62 of the top 100 tumor clones. Uninvolved adjacent lung showed the highest T cell clonality, exceeding tumor. Sequence data derive from only one tumor region, so heterogeneity remains possible.

The protocol was immunoSEQ multiplex PCR, while the TCRdb copy is restricted to in-frame clones and leaves out a portion. This table holds a few thousand clones, about a quarter found once. The CDR3 is 16 amino acids. Germline CDR1 SGHNT, CDR2 YENEEA. V was pared by 0 bases and J by 0 bases, with 4 bases of the junction left unmatched. In its sample, this clone is large (0.1 to 1%). As yet, its antigen is unknown. This clonotype was sampled from a man between 40 and 75 years old with stage III lung adenocarcinoma. The sample was normal lung tissue next to the tumor, taken before any cancer treatment. J is TRBJ2-5 and V is TRBV11-3; 7 nucleotides align to TRBD2. The CDR3 DNA is TGTGCCAGCAGCTTAGAAGAAGCGGGGTACCAAGAGACCCAGTACTTC. It specifies CASSLEEAGYQETQYF.